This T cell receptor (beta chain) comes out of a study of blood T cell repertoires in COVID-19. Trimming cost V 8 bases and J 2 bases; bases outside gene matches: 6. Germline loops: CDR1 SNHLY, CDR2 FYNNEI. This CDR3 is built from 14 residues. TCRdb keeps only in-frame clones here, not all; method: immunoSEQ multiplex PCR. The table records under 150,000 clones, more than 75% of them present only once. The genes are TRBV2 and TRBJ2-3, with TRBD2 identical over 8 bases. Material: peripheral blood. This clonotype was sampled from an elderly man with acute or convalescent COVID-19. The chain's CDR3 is CASSRGGFTDTQYF. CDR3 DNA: TGTGCCAGCTCTCGCGGGGGGTTCACAGATACGCAGTATTTT.